This T cell receptor (beta chain) was found in a study of T cell repertoires in cytomegalovirus infection. Study details: CMV epitopes that were recently identified and HLA-C-restricted were used alongside well-studied HLA-B-restricted ones. It can be stated that public TCR beta signatures indicated CMV infection as well as a matching HLA type. Notes on the study in general: Identification of carriers of CMV plus the relevant HLA was performed using cumulative public TCR beta family frequency. The ex vivo response was dominated by HLA-C-restricted CMV-specific TCR beta clonotypes.

This clonotype has a count of ten or more. Its antigen remains unidentified. In TCRdb, the reads were re-called with MiXCR into one record per CDR3 protein. This sample yields about 890,000 distinct CDR3 sequences, of which approximately 33% are seen a single time; roughly 12% belongs to the top ten. V shed 5 bases and J shed 7 bases, with 14 bases lying between them. Germline CDR1 and CDR2: SEHNR and FQNEAQ (reference sequence). The CDR3 totals 14 residues. The chain uses TRBV7-9 and TRBJ2-2, with D possibly TRBD2 on 6 matching bases. The source was cultured CD8+ T cells from PBMCs, collected from culture after CMV antigen stimulation. This receptor was identified in a human donor in good health (CMV status not recorded). Some clones in this sample may be carry-over from other donors' samples. DNA for the CDR3: TGTGCCAGCAGCCCCCGCGGGGCGGTCGGGGAGCTGTTTTTT. Encoded protein: CASSPRGAVGELFF.